This T cell receptor (beta chain) came from a study of cytomegalovirus exposure and HLA in healthy donors. Use of 60 Vbeta and 13 Jbeta primers characterized the PCR. TCRdb keeps only in-frame clones here, not all; method: immunoSEQ multiplex PCR. The sample records some 150,000 clones, about four fifths being singletons. The germline CDR1 and CDR2 sequences are SGHAT and FQDESV (reference sequence). This CDR3 is built from 15 residues. Trimming at V came to 3 bases and at J to 4 bases, leaving 7 bases not matched to a gene. Sequenced input: PBMCs. J is TRBJ2-7 and V is TRBV11-1; 9 bases line up with TRBD1. The sequence came from a woman in her thirties or forties in good health and CMV-seropositive. The CDR3 region has the DNA TGTGCCAGCAGCTTGTTCGGACAGGGGTCTTACGAGCAGTACTTC. It translates to CASSLFGQGSYEQYF.